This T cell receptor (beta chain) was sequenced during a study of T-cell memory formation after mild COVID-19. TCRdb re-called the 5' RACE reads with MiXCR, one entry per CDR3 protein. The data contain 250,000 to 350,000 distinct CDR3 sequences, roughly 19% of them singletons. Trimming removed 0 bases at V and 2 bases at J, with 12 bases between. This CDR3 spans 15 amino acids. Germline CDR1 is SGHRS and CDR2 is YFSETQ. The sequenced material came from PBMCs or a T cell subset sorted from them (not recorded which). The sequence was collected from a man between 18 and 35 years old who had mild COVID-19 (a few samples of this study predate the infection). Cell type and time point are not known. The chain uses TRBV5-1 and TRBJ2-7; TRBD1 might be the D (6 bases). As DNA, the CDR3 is TGCGCCAGCAGCTTGGTAGCAGGGGCGCCCTACGAGCAGTACTTC. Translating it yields CASSLVAGAPYEQYF.